This T cell receptor (beta chain) was identified during a study of blood T cell repertoires in COVID-19. Only in-frame clones appear in the TCRdb table, and some are missing; sequencing was by immunoSEQ multiplex PCR. Among roughly 500,000 clones listed, approximately 88% were seen once. The CDR3 loop spans 14 amino acids. Germline assignment: CDR1 KGHDR and CDR2 SFDVKD. V lost 3 bases and J lost 4, with 9 bases in between. The rearrangement joins TRBV24-1 to TRBJ1-5, with no clear D. This receptor was taken from a woman between 35 and 50 years old who had recovered from COVID-19. Sequencing input: PBMCs or T cells enriched from blood (not recorded which). In nucleotides, the CDR3 is TGTGCCACCAGTGATCGGGAGGGAAATCAGCCCCAGCATTTT. This translates into CATSDREGNQPQHF.